The TCR beta chain described here comes from a study of beta chain features in type 1 diabetes. Findings and caveats of the study: In type 1 diabetes patients, VDJ junctions had fewer insertions; deletions at these junctions were more frequent. Type 1 diabetes patients showed a moderate but significant shortening of TCRB CDR3s in all four CD4+ subsets.

Only one heparinised blood draw was taken per donor, and its volume averaged around 100 mL. Naive, central memory, regulatory and stem cell-like memory cells within the CD4+ compartment were sorted using CD45RO/CCR7/CD25/CD127/CD95/CD27. Purity exceeded 98% in all sorted populations. Expressed TCRB transcripts were sequenced because the entire RNA isolate underwent reverse transcription. Using immunoSEQ multiplex PCR, the repertoire was profiled, and TCRdb retains in-frame clones only, with some absent. The sample yields roughly 730,000 clones, around 15% seen once. This clone came up a few times. Its antigen is not known. There are 13 residues in the CDR3. The V gene's germline CDR1 is GTSNPN and CDR2 SVGIG (reference sequence). V dropped 5 bases and J dropped 0 bases, with 7 bases sitting between them.

This clonotype originated in a man younger than 35 with type 1 diabetes. Sequencing was carried out using naive CD4+ T cells from blood. This chain connects TRBV30 to TRBJ2-2; no clear D. CDR3 DNA sequence: TGTGCCTGGGGTCGACCGAACACCGGGGAGCTGTTTTTT. Encoded protein: CAWGRPNTGELFF.